The source of this TCR beta chain is a study of neurological immune-mediated disorders. TCRdb reprocessed the 5' RACE reads via MiXCR and lists one record per CDR3 protein. In the table there are over 75,000 distinct CDR3 sequences, about 5% of which are singletons. Germline-derived CDR1 and CDR2 are SGDLS and YYNGEE. V was clipped by 0 bases and J by 2 bases, with 18 bases between them. This CDR3 has 17 amino acids. As to time point: longitudinal time-point 2. This clonotype was detected ten times or more. The chain links TRBV9 to TRBJ2-7; the D gene is possibly TRBD2 (5 bases). The sample taken for sequencing was PBMCs. This clonotype was obtained from a woman in her sixties or seventies with multiple sclerosis. DNA of the CDR3: TGTGCCAGCAGCGTAGCCCCGGCGAGCGGATCTACCTACGAGCAGTACTTC. This sequence encodes CASSVAPASGSTYEQYF.